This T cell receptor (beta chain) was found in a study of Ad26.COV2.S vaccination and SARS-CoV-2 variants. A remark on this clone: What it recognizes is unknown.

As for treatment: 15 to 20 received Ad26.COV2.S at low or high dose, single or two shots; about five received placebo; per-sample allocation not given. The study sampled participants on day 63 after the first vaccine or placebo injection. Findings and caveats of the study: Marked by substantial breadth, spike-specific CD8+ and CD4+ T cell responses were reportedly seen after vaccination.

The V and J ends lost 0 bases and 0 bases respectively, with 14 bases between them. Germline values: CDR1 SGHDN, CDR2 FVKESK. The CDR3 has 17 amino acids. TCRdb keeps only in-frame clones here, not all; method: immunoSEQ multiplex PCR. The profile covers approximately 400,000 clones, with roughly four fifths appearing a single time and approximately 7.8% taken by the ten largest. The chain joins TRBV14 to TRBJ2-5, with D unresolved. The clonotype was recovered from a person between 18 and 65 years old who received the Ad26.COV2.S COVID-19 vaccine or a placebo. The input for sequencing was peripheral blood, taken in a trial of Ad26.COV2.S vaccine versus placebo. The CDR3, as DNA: TGTGCCAGCAGCCAAGAGCGTGGCCCGCTGTACCAAGAGACCCAGTACTTC. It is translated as CASSQERGPLYQETQYF.